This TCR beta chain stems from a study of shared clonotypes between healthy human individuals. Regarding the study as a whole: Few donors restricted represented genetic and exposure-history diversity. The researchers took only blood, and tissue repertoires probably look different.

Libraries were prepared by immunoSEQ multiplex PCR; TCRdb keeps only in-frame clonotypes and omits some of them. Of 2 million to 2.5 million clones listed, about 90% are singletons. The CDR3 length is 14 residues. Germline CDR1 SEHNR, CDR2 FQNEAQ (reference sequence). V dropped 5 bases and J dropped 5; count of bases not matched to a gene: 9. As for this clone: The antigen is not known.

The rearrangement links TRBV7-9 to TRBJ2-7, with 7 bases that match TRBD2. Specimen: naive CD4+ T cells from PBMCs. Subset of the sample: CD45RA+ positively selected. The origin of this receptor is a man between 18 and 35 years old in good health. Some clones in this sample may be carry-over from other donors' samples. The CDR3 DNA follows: TGTGCCAGCAGCGGACTAGGGTTAATCAACGAGCAGTACTTC. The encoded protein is CASSGLGLINEQYF. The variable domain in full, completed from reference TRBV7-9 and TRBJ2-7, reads DTGVSQNPRHKITKRGQNVTFRCDPISEHNRLYWYRQTLGQGPEFLTYFQNEAQLEKSRLLSDRFSAERPKGSFSTLEIQRTEQGDSAMYLCASSGLGLINEQYFGPGTRLTVT.